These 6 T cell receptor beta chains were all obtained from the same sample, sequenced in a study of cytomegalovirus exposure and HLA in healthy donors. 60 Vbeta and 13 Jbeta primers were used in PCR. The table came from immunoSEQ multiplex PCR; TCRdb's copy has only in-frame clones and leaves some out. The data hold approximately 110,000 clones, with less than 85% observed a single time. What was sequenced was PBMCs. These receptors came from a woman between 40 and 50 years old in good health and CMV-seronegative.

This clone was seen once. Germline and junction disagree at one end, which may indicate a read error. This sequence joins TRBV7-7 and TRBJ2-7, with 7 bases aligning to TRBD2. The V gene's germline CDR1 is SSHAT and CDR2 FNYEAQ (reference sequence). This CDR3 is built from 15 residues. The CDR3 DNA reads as TGTGCTAGCAGCTTAGGAGCGGGATTCTCCTACGAGCAGTACTTC. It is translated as CASSLGAGFSYEQYF.

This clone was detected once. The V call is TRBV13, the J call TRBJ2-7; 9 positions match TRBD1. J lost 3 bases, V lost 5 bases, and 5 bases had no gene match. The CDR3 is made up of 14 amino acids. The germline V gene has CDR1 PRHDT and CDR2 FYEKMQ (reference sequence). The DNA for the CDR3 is TGTGCCAGCAGCGCGGGACAGGGAGGCTACGAGCAGTACTTC. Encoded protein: CASSAGQGGYEQYF.

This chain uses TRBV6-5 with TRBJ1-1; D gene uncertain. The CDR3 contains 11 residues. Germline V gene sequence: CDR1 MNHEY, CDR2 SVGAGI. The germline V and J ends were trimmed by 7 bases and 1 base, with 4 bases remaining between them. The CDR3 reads CASIKNTEAFF. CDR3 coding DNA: TGTGCCAGCATTAAGAACACTGAAGCTTTCTTT.

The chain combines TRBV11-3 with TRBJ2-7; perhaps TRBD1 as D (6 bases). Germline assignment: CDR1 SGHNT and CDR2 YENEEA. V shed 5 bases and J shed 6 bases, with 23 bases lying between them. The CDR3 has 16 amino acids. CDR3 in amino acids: CASSPRGSGAGAEQYF. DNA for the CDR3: TGTGCCAGCAGCCCCAGAGGGTCAGGGGCCGGGGCCGAGCAGTACTTC.

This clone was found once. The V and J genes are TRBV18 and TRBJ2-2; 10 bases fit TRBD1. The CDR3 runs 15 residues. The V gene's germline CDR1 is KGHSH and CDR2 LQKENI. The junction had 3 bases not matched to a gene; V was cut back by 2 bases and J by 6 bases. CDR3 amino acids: CASSPGTGAAGELFF. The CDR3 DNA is TGTGCCAGCTCACCAGGGACAGGGGCGGCCGGGGAGCTGTTTTTT.

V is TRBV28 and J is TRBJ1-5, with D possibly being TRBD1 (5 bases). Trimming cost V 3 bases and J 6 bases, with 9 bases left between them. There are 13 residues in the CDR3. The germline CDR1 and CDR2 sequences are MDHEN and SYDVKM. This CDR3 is CASSLVQGQPQHF. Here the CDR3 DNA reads TGTGCCAGCAGTTTGGTCCAGGGTCAGCCCCAGCATTTT. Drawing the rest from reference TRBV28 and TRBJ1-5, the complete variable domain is DVKVTQSSRYLVKRTGEKVFLECVQDMDHENMFWYRQDPGLGLRLIYFSYDVKMKEKGDIPEGYSVSREKKERFSLILESASTNQTSMYLCASSLVQGQPQHFGDGTRLSIL.